These T cell receptor beta chains were read from a single sample in a study of radiotherapy plus CTLA-4 blockade in lung cancer. Assay used: immunoSEQ multiplex PCR; TCRdb lists only in-frame clones, some missing. Of 34,000 or so clones listed, roughly 79% are singletons. Specimen: peripheral blood, collected from a patient treated with radiotherapy plus ipilimumab. These TCRs come from a human donor with non-small cell lung cancer that progressed on radiotherapy plus ipilimumab. Both conserved end residues are part of each CDR3. D genes are given only for firm matches. Rows give clone size only sometimes, using once, few, many, or a class for an expanded clone.

J: TRBJ2-7; size: NA; D: NA; V: TRBV25-1; DNA: TGTGCCAGCAGTGGGCTAAAACCGGGACGGTCATCCTACGAGCAGTACTTC; CDR3: CASSGLKPGRSSYEQYF
J: TRBJ2-1; size: once; D: NA; V: TRBV6-5; DNA: TGTGCCAGCAGTTACTCGCCGAGGCTCGGTGAGCAGTTCTTC; CDR3: CASSYSPRLGEQFF
J: TRBJ2-7; size: once; D: NA; V: TRBV11-2; DNA: TGTGCCAGCAGCTTAGAGGTCGGTTCCTACGAGCAGTACTTC; CDR3: CASSLEVGSYEQYF
J: TRBJ1-6; size: NA; D: NA; V: TRBV13; DNA: TGTGCCAGCAGCAATACGGCAGGGTATTCACCCCTCCACTTT; CDR3: CASSNTAGYSPLHF
J: TRBJ1-2; size: NA; D: NA; V: TRBV28; DNA: TGTGCCAGCAGTGGGACATTTAACTATGGCTACACCTTC; CDR3: CASSGTFNYGYTF
J: TRBJ2-7; size: few; D: TRBD1; V: TRBV5-5; DNA: TGTGCCAGCAGCTTGGACAGGGGTTGGAAGTACTTC; CDR3: CASSLDRGWKYF
J: TRBJ2-1; size: NA; D: NA; V: TRBV6-1; DNA: TGTGCTTCTTCGGTACGGGGTGAGCAGTTCTTC; CDR3: CASSVRGEQFF
J: TRBJ2-7; size: once; D: NA; V: TRBV5-1; DNA: TGCGCCAGCAGCTTGGGACAGCACTACGAGCAGTACTTC; CDR3: CASSLGQHYEQYF
J: TRBJ1-1; size: NA; D: NA; V: TRBV29-1; DNA: TGCAGCGTCCTAGCCGGACAGTACACTGAAGCTTTCTTT; CDR3: CSVLAGQYTEAFF
J: TRBJ1-1; size: once; D: NA; V: TRBV19; DNA: TGTGCCAGTATTCGGGGGGCCACTGAAGCTTTCTTT; CDR3: CASIRGATEAFF
J: TRBJ1-6; size: once; D: NA; V: TRBV19; DNA: TGTGCCAGTAGTTCCGGTGGGGCTGGGGACCATAATTCACCCCTCCACTTT; CDR3: CASSSGGAGDHNSPLHF
J: TRBJ1-3; size: NA; D: NA; V: TRBV9; DNA: TGTGCCAGCAGGGATTCTGGAAACACCATATATTTT; CDR3: CASRDSGNTIYF
J: TRBJ2-7; size: NA; D: TRBD2; V: TRBV5-6; DNA: TGTGCCAGCAGCTCCCCCGTACCAACTAGCGGGAGATCAGACGAGCAGTACTTC; CDR3: CASSSPVPTSGRSDEQYF
J: TRBJ2-5; size: NA; D: NA; V: TRBV19; DNA: TGTGCCAGTACCCCCCGGGGCACCTCTTCTGAGACCCAGTACTTC; CDR3: CASTPRGTSSETQYF
J: TRBJ2-1; size: NA; D: NA; V: TRBV6-1; DNA: TGTGCCAGCAGTCTCAAGGTCATGGCGAATGAGCAGTTCTTC; CDR3: CASSLKVMANEQFF
J: TRBJ2-1; size: NA; D: NA; V: TRBV2; DNA: TGTGCCAGCAGGCCTCCGGGTAAGAATGAGCAGTTCTTC; CDR3: CASRPPGKNEQFF
J: TRBJ2-6; size: once; D: NA; V: TRBV30; DNA: TGTGCCTGGAGTGTGGGAACTGGGGCCAACGTCCTGACTTTC; CDR3: CAWSVGTGANVLTF
J: TRBJ1-6; size: NA; D: NA; V: TRBV7-8; DNA: TGTGCCAGCAGCTTACGAGTTGGGAATTCACCCCTCCACTTT; CDR3: CASSLRVGNSPLHF
J: TRBJ2-3; size: NA; D: NA; V: TRBV4-1; DNA: TGCGCCAGCAGCCAAGATCACAGCACAGATACGCAGTATTTT; CDR3: CASSQDHSTDTQYF
J: TRBJ2-5; size: NA; D: NA; V: TRBV18; DNA: TGTGCCAGCTCACCAGCCCCGGGGATGGAGACCCAGTACTTC; CDR3: CASSPAPGMETQYF
J: TRBJ2-2; size: NA; D: TRBD2; V: TRBV5-1; DNA: TGCGCCAGCAGCGCGAGCGGGGGGCCGAACACCGGGGAGCTGTTTTTT; CDR3: CASSASGGPNTGELFF
J: TRBJ1-5; size: NA; D: NA; V: TRBV15; DNA: TGTGCCACCAGCAGAGGCGGGGGGAACAATCAGCCCCAGCATTTT; CDR3: CATSRGGGNNQPQHF
J: TRBJ1-4; size: once; D: NA; V: TRBV29-1; DNA: TGCAGCGTTGAGCGCAGGGATGGAAAACTGTTTTTT; CDR3: CSVERRDGKLFF
J: TRBJ1-3; size: NA; D: TRBD1; V: TRBV19; DNA: TGTGCCACTTGCAGGGGGAACACCATATATTTT; CDR3: CATCRGNTIYF
J: TRBJ2-7; size: few; D: NA; V: TRBV7-2; DNA: TGTGCCAGCGTGACAGAAAACTCCTACGAGCAGTACTTC; CDR3: CASVTENSYEQYF
J: TRBJ2-1; size: NA; D: TRBD1; V: TRBV2; DNA: TGTGCCAGCAGTACCCGACAGGGTCTCCGCAATGAGCAGTTCTTC; CDR3: CASSTRQGLRNEQFF
J: TRBJ2-1; size: NA; D: TRBD2; V: TRBV9; DNA: TGTGCCAGCAGCAGTATAGCGGGATCCTACAATGAGCAGTTCTTC; CDR3: CASSSIAGSYNEQFF
J: TRBJ1-2; size: once; D: NA; V: TRBV7-9; DNA: TGTGCCAGCAGCCCTCATGGACAGAACTATGGCTACACCTTC; CDR3: CASSPHGQNYGYTF
J: TRBJ2-2; size: NA; D: NA; V: TRBV7-3; DNA: TGTGCCAGCAGCTTATTCTCAGGAACCGGGGAGCTGTTTTTT; CDR3: CASSLFSGTGELFF
J: TRBJ2-2; size: once; D: NA; V: TRBV12-2; DNA: TGTGCAAGTCGCTTAACGCCTACAGGGGCGGCGAACACCGGGGAGCTGTTTTTT; CDR3: CASRLTPTGAANTGELFF
J: TRBJ2-7; size: NA; D: NA; V: TRBV20-1; DNA: TGCAGTGCTAGGGCAGGGTACGAGCAGTACTTC; CDR3: CSARAGYEQYF
J: TRBJ2-7; size: NA; D: TRBD1; V: TRBV7-2; DNA: TGTGCCAGCAGCCGCTCCCTCGACAGGGCTTGGGGCTACGAGCAGTACTTC; CDR3: CASSRSLDRAWGYEQYF
J: TRBJ1-2; size: medium-sized; D: NA; V: TRBV10-3; DNA: TGTGCCATCAGTGCAATCAGGGCTGAACATGGCTACACCTTC; CDR3: CAISAIRAEHGYTF
J: TRBJ1-2; size: few; D: TRBD1; V: TRBV7-9; DNA: TGTGCCAGCAGCTTATCGGGACAGGGAGCCTATGGCTACACCTTC; CDR3: CASSLSGQGAYGYTF
J: TRBJ2-5; size: NA; D: NA; V: TRBV13; DNA: TGTGCCAGCAGCCCCGGCGGGGACGAGACCCAGTACTTC; CDR3: CASSPGGDETQYF
J: TRBJ2-7; size: NA; D: NA; V: TRBV5-4; DNA: TGTGCCAGCAGTACTCAGGGGATAAGCTACGAGCAGTACTTC; CDR3: CASSTQGISYEQYF
J: TRBJ2-2; size: once; D: NA; V: TRBV5-5; DNA: TGTGCCAGCAGCTGGGGTCCTAGGAACACCGGGGAGCTGTTTTTT; CDR3: CASSWGPRNTGELFF
J: TRBJ2-3; size: NA; D: TRBD2; V: TRBV9; DNA: TGTGCCAGCAGCGTAGCTGGGCTAGCGGCTAGCACAGATACGCAGTATTTT; CDR3: CASSVAGLAASTDTQYF
J: TRBJ2-5; size: NA; D: TRBD2; V: TRBV2; DNA: TGTGCCAGCAGTGCGGCGGGAGCCTCGACCCAAGAGACCCAGTACTTC; CDR3: CASSAAGASTQETQYF
J: TRBJ1-2; size: NA; D: TRBD1; V: TRBV5-1; DNA: TGCGCCAGCAGCTTGGGGACAGGGAGGGGCTATGGCTACACCTTC; CDR3: CASSLGTGRGYGYTF
J: TRBJ2-4; size: NA; D: NA; V: TRBV4-2; DNA: TGTGCCAGCAGCCGAGAGATCCTGGATGTTCAGTACTTC; CDR3: CASSREILDVQYF
J: TRBJ2-1; size: NA; D: NA; V: TRBV10-3; DNA: TGTGCCATCAGTGAGTCGAGGGGGGTCCCCCTCCACAATGAGCAGTTCTTC; CDR3: CAISESRGVPLHNEQFF
J: TRBJ2-1; size: few; D: TRBD2; V: TRBV4-1; DNA: TGCGCCAGCAGCCAAACTAGCGGGAATTACAATGAGCAGTTCTTC; CDR3: CASSQTSGNYNEQFF
J: TRBJ2-3; size: NA; D: TRBD1; V: TRBV2; DNA: TGTGCCAGCAGTATAGAACCCGGGACAGGGAGTTTCACAGATACGCAGTATTTT; CDR3: CASSIEPGTGSFTDTQYF
J: TRBJ2-7; size: NA; D: TRBD2; V: TRBV7-6; DNA: TGTGCCAGCAGCCCAGCGGGGGAGTCCTACGAGCAGTACTTC; CDR3: CASSPAGESYEQYF
J: TRBJ2-7; size: few; D: TRBD2; V: TRBV7-9; DNA: TGTGCCAGCAGCTTCGGACTAGGACGAAACCGCGAGCAGTACTTC; CDR3: CASSFGLGRNREQYF
J: TRBJ2-3; size: NA; D: NA; V: TRBV6-6; DNA: TGTGCCAGCAGTTACGGGGGGTCTAGCACAGATACGCAGTATTTT; CDR3: CASSYGGSSTDTQYF
J: TRBJ2-3; size: NA; D: TRBD2; V: TRBV5-6; DNA: TGTGCCAGCAGCTTAGGACTAGCGGGGGTCACAGATACGCAGTATTTT; CDR3: CASSLGLAGVTDTQYF
J: TRBJ2-3; size: NA; D: NA; V: TRBV4-1; DNA: TGCGCCAGCACCCCCCGGGGGATATCGTACGGGGGAGCTACAGATACGCAGTATTTT; CDR3: CASTPRGISYGGATDTQYF
J: TRBJ2-1; size: NA; D: NA; V: TRBV6-1; DNA: TGTGCCAGCAGTGACTTATCGGGGGCTGGTGAGCAGTTCTTC; CDR3: CASSDLSGAGEQFF
J: TRBJ2-5; size: NA; D: NA; V: TRBV7-9; DNA: TGTGCCAGCAGTCTCCAAGAGACCCAGTACTTC; CDR3: CASSLQETQYF
J: TRBJ1-1; size: NA; D: NA; V: TRBV6-5; DNA: TGTGCCAGCAGTTACTCGAGGCGAAGGGTTGGCACTGAAGCTTTCTTT; CDR3: CASSYSRRRVGTEAFF
J: TRBJ2-7; size: NA; D: NA; V: TRBV7-9; DNA: TGTGCCAGCAGCTTTTTATCTAGCGAACCTTACGAGCAGTACTTC; CDR3: CASSFLSSEPYEQYF